This TCR beta chain originates from a study of spatial heterogeneity in lung cancer. Overall study context: The average count in raw reads for each unique TCR and UMI combination exceeded 9.5 appearances. Overall study findings and caveats: Blood showed ubiquitous tumor TCRs more often at resection than at routine follow-up.

A distinct unique molecular identifier was carried by each TCR cDNA molecule. From the 5' RACE reads, TCRdb called clonotypes with MiXCR, one entry per CDR3 protein. Seen here are 95,000 to 130,000 distinct CDR3 sequences, more than 10% observed once, and the top ten hold roughly 15%. With regard to this clonotype: Its antigen is as yet unknown.

The V gene's germline CDR1 is MNHEY and CDR2 SVGEGT. The CDR3 has 14 amino acids. The V and J ends lost 7 bases and 3 bases respectively, with 15 bases between them. Time point given: blood at routine non-recurrence follow-up after resection. Whole RNA, which was extracted from tumor, nontumor lung tissue or frozen PBMC, was sequenced without any cell sorting. The sequencing here drew on PBMCs, taken at follow-up. This chain uses TRBV6-2 or TRBV6-3 with TRBJ1-1; D is possibly TRBD1 (5 bases). The sequence was collected from a male donor with early-stage non-small cell lung cancer. DNA of the CDR3: TGTGCCAGCACCGACTGGGGGGTCGACACTGAAGCTTTCTTT. Encoded protein: CASTDWGVDTEAFF.